This entry lists 5 T cell receptor beta chains sequenced from one sample in a study of identical twins (dated by TCRdb to 2016 to 2017). The library was made by 5' RACE. The sample was run on an Illumina HiSeq 2000. The raw public reads went through TCRdb reprocessing: fastp at Q25, MiXCR clone calling, in-frame beta chains kept. Each record represents a unique CDR3 protein, reported with the most common genes and DNA among its rows. The sample yields 280,000 or so distinct CDR3 sequences; more than 6.5% were counted once. 2% to 2.5% of the sample is taken by the ten largest. In addition, the sample was reused for a study of yellow fever vaccine responses in identical twins.

Sample: memory (CD45RO+) T cells sorted from blood. In the paper's terms, the cell subset or site label means: CD45RO+ enriched T cells. The source is a woman aged 18-29 years in good health.

V and J are TRBV3-1 and TRBJ2-7; D call uncertain. CDR3 length equals 14 residues. Germline V gene sequence: CDR1 LGHDT, CDR2 YNNKEL (reference sequence). V lost 0 bases, J lost 3 bases, and 9 bases lay in between. CDR3 residues: CASSQDLVVYEQYF. The CDR3 DNA sequence: TGTGCCAGCAGCCAAGATCTAGTGGTCTACGAGCAGTACTTC.

This clonotype was seen at least ten times. The gene calls are TRBV5-1 and TRBJ1-2; perhaps TRBD1 as D (5 bases). Trimming shortened V by 0 bases and J by 10 bases, and 10 bases separated the two germline ends. Germline CDR1 reads SGHRS; CDR2 reads YFSETQ. The CDR3 covers 12 residues. The CDR3 loop reads CASSLGGKPYTF. For the CDR3, the DNA is TGCGCCAGCAGCTTGGGGGGCAAACCCTACACCTTC.

This clonotype appeared a few times. The rearrangement uses TRBV27 and TRBJ2-4; 8 bases are a match to TRBD1. The germline V gene has CDR1 MNHEY and CDR2 SMNVEV (reference sequence). This CDR3 has 13 residues. The trim removed 5 bases at V and 8 bases at J, leaving 5 bases unmatched. CDR3 DNA sequence: TGTGCCAGCAGTCCAGGGGGCTGGGACATTCAGTACTTC. Protein: CASSPGGWDIQYF.

The chain recombines TRBV20-1 with TRBJ2-6; unclear D gene. The CDR3 sequence is 16 residues long. Germline assignment: CDR1 DFQATT and CDR2 SNEGSKA (reference sequence). Trimming cost V 5 bases and J 3 bases, with 17 bases left between them. The chain's CDR3 is CSASHPDVFGANVLTF. The DNA of the CDR3 is TGCAGTGCTTCCCATCCGGACGTATTTGGGGCCAACGTCCTGACTTTC.

This clonotype was seen more than once but under ten times. This chain connects TRBV12-1 to TRBJ1-5. TRBV12-1 is a listed pseudogene. The CDR3 has 19 residues. CDR3 residues: CASSFARVRTRLSNQPQHF. The CDR3 DNA is TGTGCCAGCAGCTTTGCGCGAGTTAGGACGAGACTTAGCAATCAGCCCCAGCATTTT.